This paragraph reports one T cell receptor (beta chain). The antigen remains undetermined. The entry originates in a study of T cell responses to AZD1222 COVID-19 vaccine. Study conclusions and caveats: Sampling captured repertoires only after the peak T cell response. Donors were largely white British and mainly female; clonal diversity was possibly underestimated. Among vaccine-associated CD4 TCRs, coverage spanned spike, with dominance at 160-218 and 743-854. Baseline seropositivity occurred in only a handful of AZD1222 recipients.

Profiling relied on immunoSEQ multiplex PCR, and the TCRdb table lists in-frame clones only, not all of them. The table has some 96,000 clones, over 90% seen once. Between the trimmed V and J ends, which lost 5 bases and 0 bases, there was a span of 13 bases. The CDR3 has 15 residues. The germline gives CDR1 SGHVS, CDR2 FNYEAQ. The sample consisted of peripheral blood, taken on day 0 of AZD1222 vaccination. This chain joins TRBV7-6 and TRBJ1-2; D uncertain. This TCR derives from an adult in good health. CDR3 region: CASSERPGANYGYTF. The CDR3 DNA reads as TGTGCCAGCAGCGAGCGGCCCGGTGCTAACTATGGCTACACCTTC.